The 25 T cell receptor beta chains below were found in one sample sequenced in a study of blood T cells in healthy people across ages. Sample-barcoded 5' priming and a J-beta primer mix drove a second PCR of 7 to 11 cycles. TCRdb passed the 5' RACE reads through MiXCR, listing each CDR3 protein once. The repertoire holds 920,000 or so distinct CDR3 sequences, under 55% seen once, with about 20% in the top ten. Sequenced sample: blood. These receptor sequences come from a woman aged 60-75 years in good health.

The chain has TRBV9 and TRBJ1-1, with 8 bases lining up with TRBD1. The CDR3 totals 16 residues. Germline loops: CDR1 SGDLS, CDR2 YYNGEE. The J segment lost 4 bases and the V segment lost 0 bases, leaving 8 bases of the junction unmatched. This CDR3 is CASSVGAGGLGTEAFF. DNA of the CDR3: TGTGCCAGCAGCGTAGGGGCAGGGGGCCTGGGCACTGAAGCTTTCTTT.

The CDR3 DNA sequence: TGTGCCAGCTCACCACCGAAGGGCGAGCAGTTCTTC. Translated: CASSPPKGEQFF. The V call is TRBV18, the J call TRBJ2-1; D gene unclear. Germline CDR1 KGHSH, CDR2 LQKENI. V was clipped by 0 bases and J by 10 bases, with 7 bases between them. This CDR3 contains 12 residues.

V usage is TRBV4-1 and J usage is TRBJ2-7; D call uncertain. This CDR3 is built from 14 residues. V dropped 0 bases and J dropped 7 bases, with 13 bases sitting between them. CDR1 and CDR2 from the germline V gene are MGHRA and YSYEKL. This CDR3 is CASSQDELSREQYF. For the CDR3, the DNA is TGCGCCAGCAGCCAAGATGAGCTCTCGCGGGAGCAGTACTTC.

This clonotype has more than one count but fewer than ten. The J gene is TRBJ1-2, the V gene TRBV20-1, with D unclear. From germline, CDR1 is DFQATT and CDR2 SNEGSKA (reference sequence). This CDR3 comprises 13 residues. The ends were cut back, 1 base at V and 8 bases at J, with 14 bases in the middle. The CDR3 loop is CSARVSRFQGYTF. CDR3 DNA: TGCAGTGCTAGAGTTTCACGATTCCAGGGCTACACCTTC.

This sequence joins TRBV27 and TRBJ2-3; a possible D gene is TRBD2 (6 bases). The CDR3 is 16 amino acids. V lost 5 bases to trimming and J lost 2 bases, with 17 bases between them. CDR1 is MNHEY and CDR2 is SMNVEV in the germline V gene (reference sequence). CDR3 DNA sequence: TGTGCCAGCAGTACCTTCCAAGGGAGGATCACAGATACGCAGTATTTT. Encoded protein: CASSTFQGRITDTQYF.

The chain recombines TRBV12-3 or TRBV12-4 with TRBJ1-1, with 7 bases that match TRBD1. The CDR3 runs to 15 residues. V lost 5 bases, J lost 0 bases, and 6 bases stayed unmatched. In DNA form, the CDR3 reads TGTGCCAGCAGTCCTCTGGGACAGATGAACACTGAAGCTTTCTTT. Its protein is CASSPLGQMNTEAFF.

The chain links TRBV4-2 to TRBJ2-1; a possible D gene is TRBD2 (7 bases). V was clipped by 0 bases and J by 7 bases, with 16 bases between them. Germline loops: CDR1 LGHNA, CDR2 YNFKEQ. This CDR3 spans 16 amino acids. CDR3: CASSQEGGGPRNEQFF. The CDR3 DNA follows: TGTGCCAGCAGCCAAGAAGGGGGGGGCCCTAGGAATGAGCAGTTCTTC.

The table lists this clonotype with a few counts. This chain links TRBV29-1 with TRBJ2-7; 10 bases align to TRBD2. Germline-derived CDR1 and CDR2 are SQVTM and ANQGSEA. The CDR3 runs 14 residues. After removal of 3 bases from V and 3 bases from J, the junction contained 5 bases not matched to a gene. CDR3 in amino acids: CSVDLASGSYEQYF. The CDR3 DNA reads as TGCAGCGTTGATCTGGCTAGCGGGAGCTACGAGCAGTACTTC.

The CDR3 DNA is TGTGCCAGCAGCCAAGGGGAGGCGGGAGGGACCCAGTACTTC. Translation gives CASSQGEAGGTQYF. J is TRBJ2-7 and V is TRBV4-2; 8 bases map to TRBD2. With the DNA end fitting TRBJ2-5 better, the J assignment may be wrong. In germline, CDR1 is LGHNA, CDR2 YNFKEQ. The CDR3 covers 14 residues.

The chain combines TRBV3-1 with TRBJ2-7; 11 positions match TRBD2. The germline CDR1 and CDR2 sequences are LGHDT and YNNKEL (reference sequence). The CDR3 loop spans 16 amino acids. The J segment lost 7 bases and the V segment lost 6 bases, leaving 14 bases of the junction unmatched. The CDR3 loop is CASSNLAGGSTREQYF. CDR3 nucleotide sequence: TGTGCCAGCAGTAACCTAGCGGGAGGATCCACTCGGGAGCAGTACTTC.

This clonotype was observed a handful of times. The J gene is TRBJ2-5, the V gene TRBV12-3 or TRBV12-4; possibly TRBD2 for D (7 bases). V dropped 4 bases and J dropped 5 bases, with 14 bases sitting between them. The CDR3 is made up of 14 amino acids. Here the CDR3 reads CASSWGGGSETQYF. The CDR3 nucleotides are TGTGCCAGCAGTTGGGGAGGGGGTTCGGAGACCCAGTACTTC.

On this clonotype: An end of the junction does not agree with germline; a read error may underlie this. CDR3 in amino acids: CASILGTGNTEAFF. As DNA, the CDR3 is TGTGCCAGCATTTTAGGGACAGGGAACACTGAAGCTTTCTTT. The chain has TRBV12-3 or TRBV12-4 and TRBJ1-1; 8 positions agree with TRBD1. The CDR3 loop spans 14 amino acids.

In this sample, this clonotype turned up a few times. The chain employs TRBV7-2 and TRBJ2-5, with D possibly TRBD1 on 5 matching bases. The CDR3 sequence is 13 residues long. Germline loops: CDR1 SGHTA, CDR2 FQGNSA. The V end was cut by 6 bases, the J end by 4 bases, with 12 bases between. CDR3 sequence: CASRSTAPETQYF. The CDR3 bases are TGTGCCAGCAGATCGACAGCCCCAGAGACCCAGTACTTC.

The chain recombines TRBV7-8 with TRBJ2-3; possibly TRBD1 for D (7 bases). Germline lookup yields CDR1 SGHVS and CDR2 FQNEAQ. V dropped 5 bases and J dropped 5 bases, with 14 bases sitting between them. The CDR3 totals 14 residues. The CDR3 sequence is CASSPTGREDTQYF. CDR3 in DNA: TGTGCCAGCAGCCCGACAGGGCGGGAAGATACGCAGTATTTT.

V and J are TRBV29-1 and TRBJ1-2; 7 bases map to TRBD1. CDR3 length: 14 residues. Germline V gene data show CDR1 as SQVTM and CDR2 as ANQGSEA. Trimming at V came to 6 bases and at J to 4 bases, leaving 11 bases not matched to a gene. CDR3 coding DNA: TGCAGCGTCCGGACAGGCCTTTTGGGCTATGGCTACACCTTC. Protein: CSVRTGLLGYGYTF.

The chain recombines TRBV28 with TRBJ1-5, with D hard to call. This CDR3 is 15 amino acids long. Deletions cut 11 bases from V and 3 bases from J, with 20 bases between. From germline, CDR1 is MDHEN and CDR2 SYDVKM. The CDR3 sequence: CAARASTHPNQPQHF. DNA for the CDR3: TGTGCCGCGCGGGCCAGCACTCACCCCAATCAGCCCCAGCATTTT.

The rearrangement joins TRBV28 to TRBJ2-5; 11 nucleotides align to TRBD2. The J call is doubtful: the DNA matches TRBJ2-7 better. CDR1 is MDHEN, CDR2 SYDVKM, per germline. The CDR3 consists of 14 residues. The CDR3 region has the DNA TGTGCCACCAAAATGGGGCTAGCGGGAGGCGAGCAGTACTTC. It specifies CATKMGLAGGEQYF.

This clonotype was seen more than once but under ten times. The chain employs TRBV5-1 and TRBJ2-1, with TRBD2 matching 16 bases. The CDR3 is 20 residues long. V was pared by 5 bases and J by 5 bases, with 16 bases of the junction left unmatched. Germline V gives CDR1 SGHRS, CDR2 YFSETQ. The CDR3: CASRYKPGLAGGDPHNEQFF. Written as DNA, the CDR3 is TGCGCCAGCAGATACAAACCGGGACTAGCGGGAGGGGATCCCCACAATGAGCAGTTCTTC.

This clonotype has just a few counts. The V call is TRBV5-1, the J call TRBJ1-1; D uncertain. The V end lost 0 bases, the J end lost 1 base, and 4 bases lay between the germline ends. The CDR3 spans 13 residues. CDR1 and CDR2 (germline): SGHRS, YFSETQ. CDR3 residues: CASSLEWNTEAFF. CDR3 bases: TGCGCCAGCAGCTTGGAGTGGAACACTGAAGCTTTCTTT.

This clonotype was seen more than once but under ten times. The chain links TRBV9 to TRBJ2-1; TRBD2 aligns across 7 bases. Germline CDR1 is SGDLS and CDR2 is YYNGEE. J lost 4 bases, V lost 0 bases, and 4 bases had no gene match. The CDR3 contains 15 residues. The CDR3 DNA follows: TGTGCCAGCAGCGTAGATCAGCGGGATTACAATGAGCAGTTCTTC. Its translation is CASSVDQRDYNEQFF.

The chain is built from TRBV5-1 and TRBJ2-5, with 10 bases fitting TRBD2. This CDR3 region has 15 residues. Germline CDR1 reads SGHRS; CDR2 reads YFSETQ. Unmatched junction bases numbered 6, after V lost 5 bases and J lost 2 bases. The CDR3: CASRTAGGAQETQYF. CDR3 nucleotides: TGCGCCAGCAGGACAGCGGGAGGGGCTCAAGAGACCCAGTACTTC. Combining the CDR3 with reference TRBV5-1 and TRBJ2-5 gives the whole variable domain KAGVTQTPRYLIKTRGQQVTLSCSPISGHRSVSWYQQTPGQGLQFLFEYFSETQRNKGNFPGRFSGRQFSNSRSEMNVSTLELGDSALYLCASRTAGGAQETQYFGPGTRLLVL.

The chain is built from TRBV20-1 and TRBJ1-2; 9 nucleotides agree with TRBD1. With 6 bases clipped from V and 7 bases from J, the junction kept 6 bases outside the gene matches. CDR3 length: 12 residues. The germline gives CDR1 DFQATT, CDR2 SNEGSKA (reference sequence). The CDR3 nucleotides read TGCAGTGCCCCTCCGACAGGGGGTGGCTACACCTTC. Translation: CSAPPTGGGYTF.

In nucleotides, the CDR3 is TGTGCCAGCCGGACTAGCGGCAATAACACCGGGGAGCTGTTTTTT. As protein: CASRTSGNNTGELFF. J is TRBJ2-2 and V is TRBV10-3, with 10 bases matching TRBD2. V was clipped by 10 bases and J by 2 bases; unmatched bases: 7. CDR3 length: 15 amino acids. Germline lookup yields CDR1 ENHRY and CDR2 SYGVKD.

V gene TRBV12-3 or TRBV12-4 combines with J gene TRBJ2-4, with TRBD2 matching 7 bases. The end of the DNA aligns better with TRBJ2-5, so the J call may be wrong. The CDR3 has 14 residues. DNA for the CDR3: TGTGCCAGCAGTTCCAGCGGGATAGGAGAGACCCAGTACTTC. It translates to CASSSSGIGETQYF.

The chain employs TRBV20-1 and TRBJ1-1, with TRBD1 matching over 7 bases. V was pared by 0 bases and J by 1 base, with 8 bases of the junction left unmatched. The CDR3 runs to 16 residues. Germline lookup yields CDR1 DFQATT and CDR2 SNEGSKA (reference sequence). The CDR3 DNA sequence: TGCAGTGCTAGAGATAGGGCCAGGGGGAGGAACACTGAAGCTTTCTTT. It specifies CSARDRARGRNTEAFF.